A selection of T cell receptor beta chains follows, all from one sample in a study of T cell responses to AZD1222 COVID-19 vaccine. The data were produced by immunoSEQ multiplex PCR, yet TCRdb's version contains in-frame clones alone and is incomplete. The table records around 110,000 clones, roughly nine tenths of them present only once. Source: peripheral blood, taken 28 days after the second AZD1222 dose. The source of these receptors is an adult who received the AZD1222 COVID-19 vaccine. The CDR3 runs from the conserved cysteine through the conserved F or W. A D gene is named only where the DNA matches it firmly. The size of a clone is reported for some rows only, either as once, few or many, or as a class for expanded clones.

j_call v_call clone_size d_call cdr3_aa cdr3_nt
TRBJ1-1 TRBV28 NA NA CASRGGWTEAFF TGTGCCAGTCGCGGGGGGTGGACTGAAGCTTTCTTT
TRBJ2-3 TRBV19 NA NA CARGTQYF TGTGCCCGTGGGACGCAGTATTTT
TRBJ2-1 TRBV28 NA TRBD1 CASSSIGQGYNEQFF TGTGCCAGCAGTTCAATTGGACAGGGCTACAATGAGCAGTTCTTC
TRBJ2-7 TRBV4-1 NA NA CASSLPGEYSYEQYF TGCGCCAGCTCACTCCCGGGTGAGTACTCCTACGAGCAGTACTTC
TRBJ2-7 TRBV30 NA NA CAWSVRQGYEQYF TGTGCCTGGAGTGTTAGGCAGGGCTACGAGCAGTACTTC
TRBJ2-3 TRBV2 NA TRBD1 CASSVYRDRPNIPQYF TGTGCCAGCAGTGTATACAGGGACAGACCTAATATTCCGCAGTATTTT
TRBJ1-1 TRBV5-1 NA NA CASSRQQNTEAFF TGCGCCAGCAGCAGGCAGCAAAACACTGAAGCTTTCTTT
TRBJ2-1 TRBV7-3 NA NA CASSRGTLSYNEQFF TGTGCCAGCAGCCGCGGGACTCTCTCCTACAATGAGCAGTTCTTC
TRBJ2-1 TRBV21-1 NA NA CASSKSPVGGGFFNEQFF TGTGCCAGCAGCAAATCCCCCGTCGGGGGCGGTTTTTTCAATGAGCAGTTCTTC
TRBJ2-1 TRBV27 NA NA CASSLRPASDEQFF TGTGCCAGCAGTTTAAGGCCCGCATCAGATGAGCAGTTCTTC
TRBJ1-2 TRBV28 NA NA CASSSPGAVPGGYTF TGTGCCAGCAGTTCGCCGGGGGCTGTACCCGGGGGCTACACCTTC
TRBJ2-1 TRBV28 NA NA CASSPGDFHNEQFF TGTGCCAGCAGCCCGGGGGACTTTCACAATGAGCAGTTCTTC
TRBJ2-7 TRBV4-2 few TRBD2 CASSQELPSGPGSSYEQYF TGTGCCAGCAGCCAAGAGCTTCCTAGCGGGCCCGGTAGCTCCTACGAGCAGTACTTC
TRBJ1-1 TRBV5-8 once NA CASSPGVRSEAFF TGTGCCAGCAGCCCGGGGGTGAGGTCTGAAGCTTTCTTT
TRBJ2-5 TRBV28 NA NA CASSMTARGETQYF TGTGCCAGCAGTATGACAGCGAGGGGAGAGACCCAGTACTTC
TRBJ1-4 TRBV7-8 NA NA CASSLSGDEKLFF TGTGCCAGCAGCTTATCAGGGGATGAAAAACTGTTTTTT
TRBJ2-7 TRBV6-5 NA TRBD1 CASKGQPNVPYEQYF TGTGCCAGCAAGGGACAGCCTAACGTTCCCTACGAGCAGTACTTC
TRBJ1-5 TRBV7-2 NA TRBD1 CASSSGQFSNQPQHF TGTGCCAGCAGCTCGGGACAGTTCAGCAATCAGCCCCAGCATTTT
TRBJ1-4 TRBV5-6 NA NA CASSLKTATNEKLFF TGTGCCAGCAGTTTGAAGACAGCAACTAATGAAAAACTGTTTTTT
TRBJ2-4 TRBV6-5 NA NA CASRPAKNIQYF TGTGCCAGCAGACCAGCCAAAAACATTCAGTACTTC
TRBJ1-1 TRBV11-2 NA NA CASSEPRGSDTEAFF TGTGCCAGCAGCGAACCGAGGGGGTCAGACACTGAAGCTTTCTTT
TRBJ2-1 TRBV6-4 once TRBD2 CASAEGREGDEQFF TGTGCCAGCGCCGAAGGGCGGGAGGGGGATGAGCAGTTCTTC
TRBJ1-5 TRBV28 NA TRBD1 CASPRVGTEYSNQPQHF TGTGCCAGCCCTCGGGTCGGGACAGAGTATAGCAATCAGCCCCAGCATTTT
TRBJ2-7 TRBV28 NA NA CASSRAASLDYEQYF TGTGCCAGCAGTCGAGCGGCTAGTTTAGACTACGAGCAGTACTTC
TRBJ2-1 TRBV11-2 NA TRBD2 CASSPGAGEVYEQFF TGTGCCAGCAGCCCTGGAGCGGGAGAAGTCTATGAGCAGTTCTTC
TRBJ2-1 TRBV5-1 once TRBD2 CASSLAVAGGYEQFF TGCGCCAGCAGCTTGGCGGTAGCGGGAGGGTATGAGCAGTTCTTC
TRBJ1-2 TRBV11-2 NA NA CASSLYRGYGYTF TGTGCCAGCAGCTTATACCGGGGCTATGGCTACACCTTC
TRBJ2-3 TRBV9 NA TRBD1 CASSQNDRGDTQYF TGTGCCAGCAGCCAAAACGACAGGGGCGATACGCAGTATTTT
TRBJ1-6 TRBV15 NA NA CATSTEGNSPLHF TGTGCCACCAGCACCGAGGGTAATTCACCCCTCCACTTT
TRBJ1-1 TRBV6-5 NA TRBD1 CASSWTGENTEAFF TGTGCCAGCAGTTGGACAGGAGAAAACACTGAAGCTTTCTTT
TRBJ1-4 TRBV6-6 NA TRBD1 CASSPGTELNEKLFF TGTGCCAGCAGCCCCGGGACAGAGTTAAATGAAAAACTGTTTTTT
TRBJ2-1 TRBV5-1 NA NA CASSPMSSYNEQFF TGCGCCAGCAGCCCTATGAGCTCCTACAATGAGCAGTTCTTC
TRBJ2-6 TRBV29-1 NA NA CSVRGLAGANVLTF TGCAGCGTTAGGGGGTTGGCGGGGGCCAACGTCCTGACTTTC
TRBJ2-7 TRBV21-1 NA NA CASSITLPSYEQYF TGTGCCAGCAGCATAACTTTGCCCTCCTACGAGCAGTACTTC
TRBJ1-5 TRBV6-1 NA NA CASSEEGLGAQPQHF TGTGCCAGCAGTGAAGAGGGATTGGGGGCACAGCCCCAGCATTTT
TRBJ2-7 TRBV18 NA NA CASSPGRKSSYEQYF TGTGCCAGCTCCCCGGGACGGAAAAGCTCCTACGAGCAGTACTTC
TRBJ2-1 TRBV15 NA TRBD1 CATSRQGAHGEQFF TGTGCCACCAGCAGACAGGGGGCGCACGGTGAGCAGTTCTTC
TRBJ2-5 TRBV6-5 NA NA CASMTSSETQYF TGTGCCAGCATGACTTCCAGCGAGACCCAGTACTTC
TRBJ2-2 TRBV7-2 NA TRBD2 CASSLSIGTSVNTGELFF TGTGCCAGCAGCTTAAGCATTGGGACTAGCGTTAACACCGGGGAGCTGTTTTTT
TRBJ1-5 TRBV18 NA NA CASSPSVGTLLGPQHF TGTGCCAGCTCACCCTCGGTGGGGACACTTCTGGGGCCCCAGCATTTT
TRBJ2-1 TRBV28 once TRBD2 CASSRAGTSGLGEQFF TGTGCCAGCAGTCGGGCCGGGACTAGCGGCCTGGGTGAGCAGTTCTTC
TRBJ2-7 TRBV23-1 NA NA CASSQSGEEQYF TGCGCCAGCAGTCAATCCGGGGAAGAGCAGTACTTC
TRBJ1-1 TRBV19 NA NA CASSWGRNTEAFF TGTGCCAGTAGTTGGGGGCGAAATACTGAAGCTTTCTTT
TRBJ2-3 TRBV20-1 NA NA CSGRSTDTQYF TGCAGTGGCAGGTCCACAGATACGCAGTATTTT
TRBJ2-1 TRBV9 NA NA CASSASGTPPYNEQFF TGTGCCAGCAGCGCCTCCGGGACTCCTCCCTACAATGAGCAGTTCTTC
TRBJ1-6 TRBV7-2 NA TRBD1 CASSSPGQGFYNSPLHF TGTGCCAGCAGCTCCCCGGGACAGGGGTTCTATAATTCACCCCTCCACTTT
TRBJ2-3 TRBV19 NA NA CASSMSDTQYF TGTGCCAGTAGTATGTCAGATACGCAGTATTTT
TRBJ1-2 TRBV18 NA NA CASSPDTNYGYTF TGTGCCAGCTCACCAGACACCAACTATGGCTACACCTTC
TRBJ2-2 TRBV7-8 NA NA CASSYSGLGNTGELFF TGTGCCAGCAGCTACTCAGGGTTGGGGAACACCGGGGAGCTGTTTTTT
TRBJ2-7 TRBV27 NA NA CASRRDPSYEQYF TGTGCCAGCAGGCGGGACCCATCCTACGAGCAGTACTTC